What follows is one T cell receptor beta chain and its context. Its antigen remains unidentified. Base qualities are not recorded, but no much larger clone differs from it by a single base. The data were taken from a study of blood T cells in healthy people across ages (dated by TCRdb to 2014 to 2015). For the study in its entirety: In model experiments, template switching captured roughly one uniquely barcoded TCR beta cDNA molecule for every two T cells. To track age-related changes in TCR beta repertoire diversity, the study relied on deep sequencing normalized with unique cDNA molecular identifiers. Four age groups were formed from the donors: young (average around 15 years), middle-aged (less than 40), aged (over 55) and long-lived (around 82). Donors of different ages were randomly distributed across sequencing lanes to avoid experimental bias. The study analyzed two additional independent replicas of 1 million unique cDNA reads from the same blood draw for two donors, one aged 18 to 30 and one aged 80 or older. Overall study outcomes, separate from this receptor: As age increased, observed TCR beta diversity per million T cells dropped in a roughly linear way, and a significant reduction was already evident by age 40. The CMV infection status of donors was not known, potentially confounding age-related changes in expanded clonotypes. Conclusive comparison of naive and antigen-experienced compartments was prevented by the profiling of bulk unsorted PBMCs. Compared with the aged group, the long-lived group had more naive CD4+ T cells, fewer expanded clones and increased TCR diversity, suggesting age selection. The percentage of naive T cells measured by flow cytometry correlated strongly with observed TCR beta diversity. Estimates of total diversity from one million sequenced T cells were regarded as lower bounds and underestimates.

The roughly 42 donors, aged about 6 to 100 years, were systemically healthy Caucasian individuals from Russia. Each donor gave ten milliliters of peripheral blood, collected into EDTA-treated Vacutainer tubes. PBMCs were isolated by Ficoll-Paque density-gradient centrifugation, with at least 6 million obtained per sample. Total RNA, at least 6 micrograms per sample, was extracted from PBMCs with Trizol reagent. Naive CD45RAhigh/CD27high T cell percentages were measured by flow cytometry on a PBMC aliquot from every donor. The library was generated by 5' RACE. Sequencing relied on an Illumina HiSeq 2500. A second PCR of roughly 7 to 11 cycles was performed with a sample-barcoded 5' primer and a J-beta primer mix. Each TCR beta cDNA molecule received a unique molecular identifier from a template-switch 5' adaptor carrying 12 random nucleotides. Each sample yielded at least 3 million CDR3-containing paired-end reads. All of the RNA was converted into first-strand cDNA using the Mint cDNA synthesis kit, with a TRBC-specific oligonucleotide serving as the primer. After uracil-DNA glycosylase treatment, a first 18-cycle PCR used universal primers M1SS and BC2_uni_R on all cDNA. In the authors' own workflow: Each sample was normalized by randomly selecting 1 million high-quality reads, each carrying a distinct molecular identifier. Instead of being binned into consensus sequences, reads with shared molecular identifiers were discarded. MiTCR, run with a Q25 quality threshold and the strictest error-elimination algorithm, handled CDR3 identification, clonotype clustering and error correction. Lower-bound total TCR beta diversity was estimated with a nonparametric unseen species model using Euler transformation. TCRdb took the public reads, trimmed them with fastp at Q25, ran MiXCR for clone calling and kept in-frame beta chains. Each CDR3 protein appears once, grouped with its most common genes and DNA. The V and J calls here are based on TCRdb, not the publication. This sample lists some 900,000 distinct CDR3 sequences; 45% to 50% were detected once. Together, the top ten hold around 15% of the sample.

Via the germline V gene, CDR1 is SGHVS and CDR2 FQNEAQ. Deletion took 5 bases off V and 6 bases off J, with a span of 14 bases between the germline ends. Inclusive of the bounding cysteine and phenylalanine, the CDR3 is 14 residues long. The only DNA kept is the CDR3, 42 bases in frame from the first base. The chain joins TRBV7-8 to TRBJ1-5, with the D segment identity uncertain. Sequencing used blood. This receptor was obtained from a man aged 25-45 years in good health. The nucleotide sequence reads as follows: TGTGCCAGCAGCCTAAACATGGGCGGTCAGCCCCAGCATTTT. It translates to CASSLNMGGQPQHF.